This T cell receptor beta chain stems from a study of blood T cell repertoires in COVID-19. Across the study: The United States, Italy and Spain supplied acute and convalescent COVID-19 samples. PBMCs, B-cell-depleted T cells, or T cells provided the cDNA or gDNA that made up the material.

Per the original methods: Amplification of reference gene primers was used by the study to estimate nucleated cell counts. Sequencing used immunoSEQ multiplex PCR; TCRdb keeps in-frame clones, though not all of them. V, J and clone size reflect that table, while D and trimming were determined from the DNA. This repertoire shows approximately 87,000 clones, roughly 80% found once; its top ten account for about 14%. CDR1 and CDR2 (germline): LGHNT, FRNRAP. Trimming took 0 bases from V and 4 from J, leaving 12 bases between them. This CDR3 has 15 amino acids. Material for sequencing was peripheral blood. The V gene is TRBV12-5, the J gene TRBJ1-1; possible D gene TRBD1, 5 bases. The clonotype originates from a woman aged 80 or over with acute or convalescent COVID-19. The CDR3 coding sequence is TGTGCTAGTGGTTTGGTCCAGGGAAGTGTCACTGAAGCTTTCTTT. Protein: CASGLVQGSVTEAFF.